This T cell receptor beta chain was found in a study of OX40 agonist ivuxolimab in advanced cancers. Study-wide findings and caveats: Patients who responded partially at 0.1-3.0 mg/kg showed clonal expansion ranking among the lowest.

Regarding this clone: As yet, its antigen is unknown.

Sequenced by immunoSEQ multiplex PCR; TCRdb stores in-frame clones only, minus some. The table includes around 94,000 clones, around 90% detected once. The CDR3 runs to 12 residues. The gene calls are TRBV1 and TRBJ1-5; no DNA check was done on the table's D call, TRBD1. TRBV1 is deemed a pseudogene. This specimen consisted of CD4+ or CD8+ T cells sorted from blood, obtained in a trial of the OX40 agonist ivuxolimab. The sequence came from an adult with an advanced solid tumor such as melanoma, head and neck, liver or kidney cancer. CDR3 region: CTRQRQAQPQHF. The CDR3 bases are TGCACCAGACAGCGACAGGCTCAGCCCCAGCATTTT.